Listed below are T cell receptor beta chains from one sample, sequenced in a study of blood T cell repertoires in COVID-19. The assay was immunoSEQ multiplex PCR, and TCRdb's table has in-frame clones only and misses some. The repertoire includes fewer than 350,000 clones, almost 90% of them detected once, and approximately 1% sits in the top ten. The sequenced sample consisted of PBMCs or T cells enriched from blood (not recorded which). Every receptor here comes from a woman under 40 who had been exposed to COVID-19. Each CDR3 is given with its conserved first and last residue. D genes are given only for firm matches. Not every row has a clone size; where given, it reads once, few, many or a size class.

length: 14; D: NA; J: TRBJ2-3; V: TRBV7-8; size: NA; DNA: TGTGCCAGCAGCTCCGGACAAAACACAGATACGCAGTATTTT; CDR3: CASSSGQNTDTQYF
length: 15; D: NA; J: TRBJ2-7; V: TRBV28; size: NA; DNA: TGTGCCAGCAGTGGTGCGGACGGGAGCTCCTACGAGCAGTACTTC; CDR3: CASSGADGSSYEQYF
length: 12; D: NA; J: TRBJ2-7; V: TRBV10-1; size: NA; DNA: TGCGCCAGCAGTGAATTAGGAGAGGCGCAGTACTTC; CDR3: CASSELGEAQYF
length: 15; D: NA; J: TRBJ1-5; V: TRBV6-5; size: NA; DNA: TGTGCCAGCAGTTACTCATCAGGGTCGAATCAGCCCCAGCATTTT; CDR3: CASSYSSGSNQPQHF
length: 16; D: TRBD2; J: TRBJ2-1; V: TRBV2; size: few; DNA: TGTGCCAGCAGCTCTATGACTAGCGGGAGGTGGGATGAGCAGTTCTTC; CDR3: CASSSMTSGRWDEQFF
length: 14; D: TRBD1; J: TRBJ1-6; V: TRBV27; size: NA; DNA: TGTGCCAGCACCACCGGACAGGGGCGATCACCCCTCCACTTT; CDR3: CASTTGQGRSPLHF
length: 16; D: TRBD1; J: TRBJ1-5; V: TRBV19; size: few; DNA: TGTGCCAGTAGTAGGGCACAGGGGGTTAGCAATCAGCCCCAGCATTTT; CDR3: CASSRAQGVSNQPQHF
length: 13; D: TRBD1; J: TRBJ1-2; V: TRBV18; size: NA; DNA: TGTGCCAGCTCACCGGACAGGGACTATGGCTACACCTTC; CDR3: CASSPDRDYGYTF
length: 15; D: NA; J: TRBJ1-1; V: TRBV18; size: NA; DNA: TGTGCCAGCTCACCACCACCAACAGGAGGGACTGAAGCTTTCTTT; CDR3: CASSPPPTGGTEAFF
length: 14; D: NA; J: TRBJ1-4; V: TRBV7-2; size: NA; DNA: TGTGCCAGCAGCTTAGTACACACTAATGAAAAACTGTTTTTT; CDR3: CASSLVHTNEKLFF
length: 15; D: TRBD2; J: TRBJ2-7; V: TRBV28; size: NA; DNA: TGTGCCAGCAGTTCCCGACTAGCGGGAGCTCCCGAGCAGTACTTC; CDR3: CASSSRLAGAPEQYF
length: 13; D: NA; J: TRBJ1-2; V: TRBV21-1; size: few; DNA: TGTGCCAGCAGGTCCAGGGGCCCCTATGGCTACACCTTC; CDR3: CASRSRGPYGYTF
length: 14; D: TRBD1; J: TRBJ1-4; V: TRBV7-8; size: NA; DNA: TGTGCCAGCAGCTCGGGGACAGGGAATGAAAAACTGTTTTTT; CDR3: CASSSGTGNEKLFF
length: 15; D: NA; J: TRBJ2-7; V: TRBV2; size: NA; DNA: TGTGCCAGCAGGCAGGACAGTTCTTGGATCTACGAGCAGTACTTC; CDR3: CASRQDSSWIYEQYF
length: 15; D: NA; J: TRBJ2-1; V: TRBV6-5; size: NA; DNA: TGTGCCAGCAGTCGTAGCGGAGACTCCTACAATGAGCAGTTCTTC; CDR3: CASSRSGDSYNEQFF
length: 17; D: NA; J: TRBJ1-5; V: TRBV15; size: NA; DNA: TGTGCCACCAGCAGCCGTCCCGGGACAAAGGTTTATCAGCCCCAGCATTTT; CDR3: CATSSRPGTKVYQPQHF
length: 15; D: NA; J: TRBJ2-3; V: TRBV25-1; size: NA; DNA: TGTGCCAGCAGTGCGCGGAATTTGGCGACAGATACGCAGTATTTT; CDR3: CASSARNLATDTQYF
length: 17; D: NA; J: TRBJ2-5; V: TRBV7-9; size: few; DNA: TGTGCCAGCAGCCCAGGGACCCTAACAGGGCCCCAAGAGACCCAGTACTTC; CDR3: CASSPGTLTGPQETQYF
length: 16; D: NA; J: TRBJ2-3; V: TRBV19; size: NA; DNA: TGTGCCAGTAACCACGCCGGGAAGTCTAGCACAGATACGCAGTATTTT; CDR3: CASNHAGKSSTDTQYF
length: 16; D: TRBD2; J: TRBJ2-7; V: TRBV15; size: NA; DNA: TGTGCCACCAGCCGCGAAGGAGCTAGCGGGTTCTACGAGCAGTACTTC; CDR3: CATSREGASGFYEQYF